This T cell receptor (beta chain) was retrieved from a study of technical replicates of blood from a handful of donors (dated by TCRdb to 2016 to 2017). V lost 5 bases and J lost 5 bases; the stretch between them is 21 bases long. The CDR3 goes from the cysteine to the phenylalanine over 16 residues. Solely the CDR3 DNA is kept, with 48 bases framed from the first base. Sequences LNHNV (CDR1) and YYDKDF (CDR2) are obtained from the germline V gene (reference sequence). As concerns this clone: Its antigen is currently not known. Base-call qualities are not available, and no considerably larger clone is one nucleotide away.

The library was prepared using the immunoSEQ multiplex PCR assay. Here the immuneACCESS table is served through TCRdb, limited to in-frame sequences with V and J called. Missing clones are a known gap in these copies; in checked studies unresolved V genes cover under half, and the rest lacks a known reason. Across this sample there are about 66,000 clones, with approximately 90% seen only once. Around 4.6% of the sample is taken by the ten largest. The chain couples TRBV15 to TRBJ1-1; the D region possibly corresponds to TRBD1 (6 bases align). The sequencing sample was made of PBMCs. This clonotype was sampled from a human donor in good health. Some clones in this sample may be carry-over from other donors' samples. CDR3 sequence: CATSPSGQGQFTEAFF. The DNA sequence reads TGTGCCACCAGCCCCAGCGGCCAGGGGCAATTTACTGAAGCTTTCTTT.